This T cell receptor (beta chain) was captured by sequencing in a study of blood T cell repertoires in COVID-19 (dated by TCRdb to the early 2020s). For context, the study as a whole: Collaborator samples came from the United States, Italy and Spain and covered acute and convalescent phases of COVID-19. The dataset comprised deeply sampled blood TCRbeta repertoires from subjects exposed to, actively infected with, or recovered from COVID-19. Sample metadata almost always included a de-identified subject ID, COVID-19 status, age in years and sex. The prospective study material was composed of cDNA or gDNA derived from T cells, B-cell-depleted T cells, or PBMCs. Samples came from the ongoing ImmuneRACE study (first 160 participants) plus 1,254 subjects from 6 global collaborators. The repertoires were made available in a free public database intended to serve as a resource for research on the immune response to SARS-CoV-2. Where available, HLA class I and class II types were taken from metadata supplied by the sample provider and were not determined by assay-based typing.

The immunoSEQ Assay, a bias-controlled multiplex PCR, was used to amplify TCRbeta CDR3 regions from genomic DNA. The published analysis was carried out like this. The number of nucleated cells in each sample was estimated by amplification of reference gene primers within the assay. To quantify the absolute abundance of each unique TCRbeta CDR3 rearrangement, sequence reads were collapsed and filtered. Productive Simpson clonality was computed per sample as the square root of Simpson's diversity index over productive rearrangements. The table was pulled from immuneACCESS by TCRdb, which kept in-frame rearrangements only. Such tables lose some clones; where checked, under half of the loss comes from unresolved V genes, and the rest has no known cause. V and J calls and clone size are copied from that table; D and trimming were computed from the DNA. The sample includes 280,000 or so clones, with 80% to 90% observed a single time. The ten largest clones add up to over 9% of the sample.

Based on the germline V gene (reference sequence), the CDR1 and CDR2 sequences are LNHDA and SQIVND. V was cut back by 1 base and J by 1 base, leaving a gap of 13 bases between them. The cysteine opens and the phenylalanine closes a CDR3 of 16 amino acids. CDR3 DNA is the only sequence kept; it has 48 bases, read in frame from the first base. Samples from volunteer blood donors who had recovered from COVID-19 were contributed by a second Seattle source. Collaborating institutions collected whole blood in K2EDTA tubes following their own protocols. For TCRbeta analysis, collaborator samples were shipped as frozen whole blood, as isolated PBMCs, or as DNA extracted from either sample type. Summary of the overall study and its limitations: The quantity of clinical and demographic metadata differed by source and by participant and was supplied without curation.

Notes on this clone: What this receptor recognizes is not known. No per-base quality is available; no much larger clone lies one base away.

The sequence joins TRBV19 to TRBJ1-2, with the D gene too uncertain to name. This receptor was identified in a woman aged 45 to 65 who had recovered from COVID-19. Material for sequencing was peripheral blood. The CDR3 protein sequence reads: CASSIAQDYYNYGYTF. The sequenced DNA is TGTGCCAGTAGTATAGCCCAGGACTACTATAACTATGGCTACACCTTC.